The 6 T cell receptor beta chains below were found in one sample sequenced in a study of T-cell memory formation after mild COVID-19. Using its own MiXCR run on the 5' RACE reads, TCRdb lists one record per CDR3 protein. Here the sample spans about 360,000 distinct CDR3 sequences, around an eighth being singletons. Sequencing used PBMCs or a T cell subset sorted from them (not recorded which). These TCRs come from a young man who had mild COVID-19 (a few samples of this study predate the infection). Cell type and time point are not known.

The chain employs TRBV6-2 or TRBV6-3 and TRBJ2-3; D not certain. The CDR3 has 11 residues. V was clipped by 0 bases and J by 14 bases, with 9 bases between them. The germline V gene has CDR1 MNHEY and CDR2 SVGEGT. The CDR3 sequence is CASSYSGQWYF. CDR3 sequence (DNA): TGTGCCAGCAGTTACTCGGGCCAGTGGTATTTT.

The chain carries TRBV20-1 and TRBJ1-1; 9 bases line up with TRBD1. Trimming took 5 bases from V and 3 from J; bases not matched to a gene: 10. The germline V gene has CDR1 DFQATT and CDR2 SNEGSKA (reference sequence). The length of the CDR3 is 15 residues. The CDR3 DNA is TGCAGTGCTTTAAGGTCCGGGACAGGGCACACTGAAGCTTTCTTT. Amino acids: CSALRSGTGHTEAFF.

This clonotype was recorded at least ten times. The V and J genes are TRBV7-3 and TRBJ2-2, with 7 bases that match TRBD1. CDR3 length: 13 amino acids. From germline, CDR1 is SGHTA and CDR2 FQGTGA. J lost 6 bases, V lost 6 bases, and 4 bases had no gene match. CDR3 region: CASRDTGAGELFF. As DNA, the CDR3 is TGTGCCAGCAGAGATACAGGGGCCGGGGAGCTGTTTTTT.

As DNA, the CDR3 is TGTGCCAGCAGTTTACCCCAGCAGCTATTCTCCTACAATGAGCAGTTCTTC. Translated: CASSLPQQLFSYNEQFF. This sequence joins TRBV12-3 or TRBV12-4 and TRBJ2-1; D unclear. The CDR3 runs to 17 residues. V shed 2 bases and J shed 0 bases, with 14 bases lying between them.

This clonotype occurred a few times. The rearrangement links TRBV12-3 or TRBV12-4 to TRBJ2-2; 13 positions match TRBD2. This CDR3 region has 15 residues. The ends lost 7 bases at V and 6 bases at J; junction bases unmatched: 5. The CDR3 spells CASNGLAGEAGELFF. In nucleotides, the CDR3 is TGTGCCAGCAACGGACTAGCGGGGGAAGCCGGGGAGCTGTTTTTT.

The chain carries TRBV5-1 and TRBJ1-2; the match to TRBD1 covers 7 bases. This CDR3 has 16 residues. After removal of 4 bases from V and 6 bases from J, the junction contained 15 bases not matched to a gene. Germline assignment: CDR1 SGHRS and CDR2 YFSETQ. CDR3 nucleotide sequence: TGCGCCAGCAGCCCTCAGACAGGGTCTTCTTCGGATGGCTACACCTTC. The encoded protein is CASSPQTGSSSDGYTF.